Shown below are 7 T cell receptor beta chains from a single sample sequenced in a study of post-analysis software for immune sequencing data. Study findings and constraints: Compared with controls, patients had more of five or six TRBV segments, including TRBV5-6, TRBV5-1 and TRBV20-1.

Built from TCR beta cDNA, the libraries had unique molecular identifiers in them. TCRdb reprocessed the PCR reads via MiXCR and lists one record per CDR3 protein. The sample carries about half a million distinct CDR3 sequences, under 55% recorded once. Which antigens these TCRs recognize remains unknown. Sequencing was carried out using blood. These receptors originate from a girl aged 10-17 years with multiple sclerosis.

CDR3 protein: CASSPDRDNEQFF. The CDR3 DNA is TGCGCCAGCAGCCCGGACAGGGACAATGAGCAGTTCTTC. V usage is TRBV5-1 and J usage is TRBJ2-1, with 8 bases aligning to TRBD1. Germline CDR1 SGHRS, CDR2 YFSETQ. Unmatched junction bases numbered 2, after V lost 4 bases and J lost 5 bases. The CDR3 is 13 amino acids.

This clonotype was observed at least ten times. V is TRBV4-1 and J is TRBJ2-5; maybe TRBD1 (6 bases). The CDR3 covers 14 residues. The germline V and J ends were trimmed by 1 base and 1 base, with 7 bases remaining between them. Looked up from germline, CDR1 is MGHRA and CDR2 is YSYEKL. The CDR3 loop is CASSQGTVQETQYF. The CDR3 region has the DNA TGCGCCAGCAGCCAAGGGACAGTCCAAGAGACCCAGTACTTC.

The chain carries TRBV29-1 and TRBJ2-1; D is ambiguous. V dropped 1 base and J dropped 0 bases, with 7 bases sitting between them. Germline V gene sequence: CDR1 SQVTM, CDR2 ANQGSEA. CDR3 length: 14 residues. This CDR3 is CSVEAGFSYNEQFF. The DNA for the CDR3 is TGCAGCGTTGAAGCGGGTTTCTCCTACAATGAGCAGTTCTTC.

This chain joins TRBV9 and TRBJ2-5; D remains unclear. The CDR3 is 15 residues long. The germline CDR1 and CDR2 sequences are SGDLS and YYNGEE. Trimming took off 0 bases at V and 2 bases at J, with 11 bases between the two ends. CDR3 residues: CASSVGPTVQETQYF. The CDR3 coding sequence is TGTGCCAGCAGCGTAGGGCCCACAGTGCAAGAGACCCAGTACTTC.

V is TRBV5-1 and J is TRBJ2-1, with TRBD1 matching 11 bases. The CDR3 runs to 14 residues. Germline CDR1 SGHRS, CDR2 YFSETQ. The junction had 4 bases not matched to a gene; V was cut back by 6 bases and J by 5 bases. CDR3 sequence reads: CASTGGQGDNEQFF. In nucleotides, the CDR3 is TGCGCCAGCACCGGGGGACAGGGGGACAATGAGCAGTTCTTC.

The CDR3 region is CASSSWAGEVLSDTQYF. The DNA for the CDR3 is TGTGCCAGCAGCTCCTGGGCGGGAGAGGTCCTATCAGATACGCAGTATTTT. The chain is built from TRBV5-5 and TRBJ2-3, with 7 bases lining up with TRBD2. J was trimmed by 4 bases and V by 3 bases; bases with no gene match: 14. Germline CDR1 is SGHKS and CDR2 is YYEKEE (reference sequence). The CDR3 is 17 amino acids.

This chain uses TRBV9 with TRBJ1-6; D is perhaps TRBD1 (5 bases). There are 14 residues in the CDR3. Germline CDR1 is SGDLS and CDR2 is YYNGEE. Trimming cost V 4 bases and J 10 bases, with 15 bases left between them. This CDR3 is CASSPGAKGSPLHF. The CDR3 bases are TGTGCCAGCAGCCCCGGGGCCAAGGGGTCACCCCTCCACTTT.